A single sample is the source of the 29 T cell receptor beta chains below, sequenced in a study of shared clonotypes between healthy human individuals. TCRdb's copy holds only in-frame clones and misses some; the assay was immunoSEQ multiplex PCR. The sample has around 550,000 clones; 95% to 97% are singletons. Sequenced material: naive CD4+ T cells sorted from blood. The subset: CD45RA+ positively selected. The receptors here all came from a woman in her 30s in good health.

V usage is TRBV30 and J usage is TRBJ2-3; a weak D match, TRBD2 (6 bases). V lost 1 base to trimming and J lost 1 base, with 21 bases between them. This CDR3 region has 18 residues. Germline assignment: CDR1 GTSNPN and CDR2 SVGIG (reference sequence). This chain's CDR3 is CAWSGAMGGIARTDTQYF. The CDR3 DNA reads TGTGCCTGGAGTGGGGCAATGGGCGGGATTGCCCGCACAGATACGCAGTATTTT. Full variable domain (rest looked up from reference TRBV30 and TRBJ2-3): SQTIHQWPATLVQPVGSPLSLECTVEGTSNPNLYWYRQAAGRGLQLLFYSVGIGQISSEVPQNLSASRPQDRQFILSSKKLLLSDSGFYLCAWSGAMGGIARTDTQYFGPGTRLTVL.

The rearrangement joins TRBV20-1 to TRBJ2-5; D ambiguous. Germline loops: CDR1 DFQATT, CDR2 SNEGSKA (reference sequence). The CDR3 has 11 amino acids. V lost 5 bases, J lost 5 bases, and 9 bases lay in between. CDR3 bases: TGCAGTGCTCAGAGTCCGGAGACCCAGTACTTC. Protein product: CSAQSPETQYF.

The sample holds one count of this clone. Here the CDR3 DNA reads TGTGCCATCAGTGAGCCTACAGGGGGGCAGTACTTC. This translates into CAISEPTGGQYF. J is TRBJ2-7 and V is TRBV10-3; 8 bases fit TRBD1. After removal of 2 bases from V and 9 bases from J, the junction contained 3 bases not matched to a gene. Per germline, CDR1 ENHRY and CDR2 SYGVKD. The CDR3 loop spans 12 amino acids.

Points on this clone: In the same sample, other DNA sequences code for this CDR3. The chain recombines TRBV18 with TRBJ1-1; D is uncertain. This CDR3 is built from 12 residues. Trimming left V 2 bases short and J 5 bases short, with 6 bases between. Germline V gene lookup returns CDR1 KGHSH and CDR2 LQKENI. CDR3 DNA sequence: TGTGCCAGCTCACCAGTTAGTACTGAAGCTTTCTTT. Its translation is CASSPVSTEAFF.

This chain joins TRBV5-8 and TRBJ1-1; D not certain. Germline V gives CDR1 SGHTS, CDR2 YDEGEE. CDR3 size: 14 residues. V gave up 0 bases and J gave up 1 base, with 7 bases separating them. Here the CDR3 DNA reads TGTGCCAGCAGCTTGGTATATACGAACACTGAAGCTTTCTTT. This translates into CASSLVYTNTEAFF.

The chain joins TRBV10-3 to TRBJ2-3; no clear D. The germline gives CDR1 ENHRY, CDR2 SYGVKD. The germline V and J ends were trimmed by 3 bases and 1 base, with 8 bases remaining between them. The CDR3 is made up of 14 amino acids. The CDR3 nucleotides read TGTGCCATCAGTGAACATGGGGGCACAGATACGCAGTATTTT. Translated: CAISEHGGTDTQYF.

The rearrangement uses TRBV2 and TRBJ2-3; D is unresolved. Between the trimmed V and J ends, which lost 5 bases and 2 bases, there was a span of 8 bases. Germline V gene data show CDR1 as SNHLY and CDR2 as FYNNEI. The CDR3 loop spans 13 amino acids. The CDR3 DNA is TGTGCCAGCAGTCTGGAGTTCACAGATACGCAGTATTTT. This translates into CASSLEFTDTQYF.

This clone was recorded only once. This chain uses TRBV23-1 with TRBJ1-4; D gene unclear. TRBV23-1 qualifies as an ORF whose function is uncertain. CDR3 length: 13 residues. The V end lost 7 bases, the J end lost 6 bases, and 12 bases lay between the germline ends. CDR3 loop: CASKSRRDEKLFF. For the CDR3, the DNA is TGCGCCAGCAAGTCCCGGAGGGATGAAAAACTGTTTTTT.

V gene TRBV5-1 combines with J gene TRBJ2-3; unclear D gene. Germline-derived CDR1 and CDR2 are SGHRS and YFSETQ. Trimming removed 3 bases at V and 0 bases at J, with 8 bases between. CDR3 size: 14 residues. This CDR3 reads CASSSSPSTDTQYF. DNA of the CDR3: TGCGCCAGCAGCTCCAGTCCTAGCACAGATACGCAGTATTTT.

This clone was picked up one time. This chain links TRBV27 with TRBJ1-4, with D uncertain. In germline, CDR1 is MNHEY, CDR2 SMNVEV (reference sequence). The CDR3 loop spans 13 amino acids. V dropped 6 bases and J dropped 5 bases, with 10 bases sitting between them. DNA of the CDR3: TGTGCCAGCAGCCTCGATTCCAATGAAAAACTGTTTTTT. Translating it yields CASSLDSNEKLFF. Combining the CDR3 with reference TRBV27 and TRBJ1-4 gives the whole variable domain EAQVTQNPRYLITVTGKKLTVTCSQNMNHEYMSWYRQDPGLGLRQIYYSMNVEVTDKGDVPEGYKVSRKEKRNFPLILESPSPNQTSLYFCASSLDSNEKLFFGSGTQLSVL.

V usage is TRBV5-4 and J usage is TRBJ1-4, with 11 bases fitting TRBD1. Germline V gene sequence: CDR1 SGHNT, CDR2 YYREEE (reference sequence). V gave up 4 bases and J gave up 8 bases; unmatched junction bases: 7. This CDR3 spans 15 amino acids. CDR3 nucleotide sequence: TGTGCCAGCAGCGGAACGGGACAGGGGGTGGAAAAACTGTTTTTT. It yields the protein CASSGTGQGVEKLFF.

The chain uses TRBV28 and TRBJ2-1; the D gene could be TRBD1 or TRBD2 (5 bases each). This CDR3 region has 15 residues. Trimming shortened V by 7 bases and J by 5 bases, and 18 bases separated the two germline ends. In germline, CDR1 is MDHEN, CDR2 SYDVKM. The DNA of the CDR3 is TGTGCCAGCACAATTGGGGGACGGAAAGACAATGAGCAGTTCTTC. Residues: CASTIGGRKDNEQFF.

This clone appeared a single time. An end of the junction does not agree with germline; a read error may underlie this. V gene TRBV7-2 combines with J gene TRBJ2-7; a possible D gene is TRBD2 (5 bases). The germline CDR1 and CDR2 sequences are SGHTA and FQGNSA. This CDR3 spans 15 amino acids. CDR3 sequence: CASSLGDARESIVDF. The CDR3 DNA sequence: TGTGCCAGCAGCTTAGGGGATGCTAGGGAGAGCATTGTGGACTTC.

The chain couples TRBV29-1 to TRBJ2-7; D is uncertain. This CDR3 region has 12 residues. Germline CDR1 and CDR2: SQVTM and ANQGSEA. With 5 bases removed from V and 0 bases from J, the gap between germline ends came to 8 bases. The CDR3 region is CSVILSSYEQYF. DNA of the CDR3: TGCAGCGTTATCCTCAGCTCCTACGAGCAGTACTTC.

The chain carries TRBV7-3 and TRBJ1-4; D remains unclear. This CDR3 spans 12 amino acids. With 2 bases removed from V and 7 bases from J, the gap between germline ends came to 5 bases. The germline CDR1 and CDR2 sequences are SGHTA and FQGTGA. DNA for the CDR3: TGTGCCAGCAGCTTATCTAGTGAAAAACTGTTTTTT. It specifies CASSLSSEKLFF.

The J gene is TRBJ1-2, the V gene TRBV19; tentative D call: TRBD1 (5 bases). V lost 1 base to trimming and J lost 0 bases, with 9 bases between them. The CDR3 runs to 15 residues. CDR1 and CDR2 (germline): LNHDA, SQIVND (reference sequence). The CDR3 bases are TGTGCCAGTAGTATAGCGGGGACTCCTAACTATGGCTACACCTTC. The encoded protein is CASSIAGTPNYGYTF.

The gene calls are TRBV5-1 and TRBJ2-3; D is perhaps TRBD2 (7 bases). Trimming left V 0 bases short and J 6 bases short, with 14 bases between. The CDR3 sequence is 15 residues long. Germline V CDR1 and CDR2: SGHRS, YFSETQ. The CDR3 region has the DNA TGCGCCAGCAGCTTGGCCGGGGGGACACCCGATACGCAGTATTTT. This translates into CASSLAGGTPDTQYF.

This chain connects TRBV6-1 to TRBJ1-2; 8 bases fit TRBD1. The CDR3 sequence is 13 residues long. Germline V gene data show CDR1 as MNHNS and CDR2 as SASEGT. V lost 5 bases, J lost 6 bases, and 5 bases stayed unmatched. The CDR3 protein is CASSRTGTDGYTF. The DNA of the CDR3 is TGTGCCAGCAGTCGGACAGGGACTGATGGCTACACCTTC.

V is TRBV4-1 and J is TRBJ2-3; TRBD1 matches 9 bases. V trimming: 3 bases; J trimming: 1 base; junction bases outside the gene matches: 8. Germline CDR1 is MGHRA and CDR2 is YSYEKL. The CDR3 loop spans 17 amino acids. CDR3 DNA sequence: TGCGCCAGCAGCCAGCCTACAGGGGGCAAGGGCACAGATACGCAGTATTTT. As protein: CASSQPTGGKGTDTQYF.

The rearrangement uses TRBV11-2 and TRBJ2-7; 7 bases line up with TRBD1. V was pared by 1 base and J by 5 bases, with 5 bases of the junction left unmatched. This CDR3 contains 14 residues. The germline gives CDR1 SGHAT, CDR2 FQNNGV. CDR3: CASSLGGGNDEQYF. CDR3 nucleotide sequence: TGTGCCAGCAGCTTAGGAGGGGGCAACGACGAGCAGTACTTC.

The rearrangement uses TRBV28 and TRBJ2-7; 11 bases map to TRBD2. The CDR3 spans 19 residues. CDR1 is MDHEN, CDR2 SYDVKM, per germline. Losses at the gene ends were 1 base for V and 0 bases for J; bases not matched to a gene: 11. CDR3 in DNA: TGTGCCAGCAGTTTATCTGGCCGATGGGGACTAGCGGACTCCTACGAGCAGTACTTC. Translation: CASSLSGRWGLADSYEQYF. Complete variable domain (other parts from reference TRBV28 and TRBJ2-7): DVKVTQSSRYLVKRTGEKVFLECVQDMDHENMFWYRQDPGLGLRLIYFSYDVKMKEKGDIPEGYSVSREKKERFSLILESASTNQTSMYLCASSLSGRWGLADSYEQYFGPGTRLTVT.

This sequence joins TRBV11-1 and TRBJ2-3; unclear D gene. Per germline, CDR1 SGHAT and CDR2 FQDESV (reference sequence). The CDR3 length is 12 residues. Trimming left V 5 bases short and J 2 bases short, with 5 bases between. This CDR3 is CASSIYTDTQYF. CDR3 DNA sequence: TGTGCCAGCAGCATCTACACAGATACGCAGTATTTT.

About this clone itself: Germline is not matched at one junction end, which may reflect a read error. The chain uses TRBV6-1 and TRBJ2-1; D is perhaps TRBD1 or TRBD2 (7 bases each). This CDR3 has 16 residues. From germline, CDR1 is MNHNS and CDR2 SASEGT. The CDR3 region has the DNA TGTGCCATCAGTGACCAGGGGGGAGGGTCCTACAATGAGCAGTTCTTC. This gives the protein CAISDQGGGSYNEQFF.

The V gene is TRBV4-2, the J gene TRBJ2-7, with TRBD2 identical over 8 bases. Unmatched junction bases numbered 5, after V lost 1 base and J lost 0 bases. Germline loops: CDR1 LGHNA, CDR2 YNFKEQ. This CDR3 region has 16 residues. The CDR3 reads CASSQGLAGSSYEQYF. The CDR3 DNA follows: TGTGCCAGCAGCCAAGGCCTAGCGGGCTCCTCCTACGAGCAGTACTTC.

The rearrangement joins TRBV6-6 to TRBJ1-6; 10 positions agree with TRBD1. Germline values: CDR1 MNHNY, CDR2 SVGAGI (reference sequence). The CDR3 covers 14 residues. V trimming: 6 bases; J trimming: 10 bases; junction bases outside the gene matches: 6. CDR3 nucleotide sequence: TGTGCCAGCAGCTCCGGGACAGGGGCGTCACCCCTCCACTTT. It codes for CASSSGTGASPLHF.

The V gene is TRBV6-5, the J gene TRBJ2-2; tentative D call: TRBD1 (7 bases). The CDR3 spans 15 residues. Germline V gene lookup returns CDR1 MNHEY and CDR2 SVGAGI. V dropped 0 bases and J dropped 7 bases, with 12 bases sitting between them. The CDR3 DNA sequence: TGTGCCAGCAGTTACTCGATGCAGGGGGGCGGGGAGCTGTTTTTT. It specifies CASSYSMQGGGELFF.

The chain couples TRBV7-9 to TRBJ2-7; D is ambiguous. The CDR3 has 14 amino acids. Germline lookup yields CDR1 SEHNR and CDR2 FQNEAQ (reference sequence). V lost 1 base to trimming and J lost 7 bases, with 14 bases between them. CDR3 amino acids: CASSLVNSNGEQYF. Written as DNA, the CDR3 is TGTGCCAGCAGCTTAGTGAACAGTAATGGGGAGCAGTACTTC.

The V call is TRBV25-1, the J call TRBJ2-3; 9 bases map to TRBD1. The CDR3 is made up of 16 amino acids. The germline V gene encodes CDR1 MGHDK and CDR2 SYGVNS. The V gene end was trimmed by 4 bases and the J gene end by 2 bases; junction bases not matched to a gene: 7. The CDR3 loop reads CASSARQGVSTDTQYF. The DNA for the CDR3 is TGTGCCAGCAGTGCTCGACAGGGGGTCTCCACAGATACGCAGTATTTT.

This clone is a singleton in its sample. V gene TRBV27 combines with J gene TRBJ1-4; TRBD1 agrees at 12 bases. Trimming cost V 6 bases and J 5 bases; bases outside gene matches: 7. CDR1 is MNHEY, CDR2 SMNVEV, per germline (reference sequence). The CDR3 has 16 amino acids. The CDR3 DNA reads as TGTGCCAGCAGCCACTTGGGACAGGGGGCAAATGAAAAACTGTTTTTT. This encodes CASSHLGQGANEKLFF.